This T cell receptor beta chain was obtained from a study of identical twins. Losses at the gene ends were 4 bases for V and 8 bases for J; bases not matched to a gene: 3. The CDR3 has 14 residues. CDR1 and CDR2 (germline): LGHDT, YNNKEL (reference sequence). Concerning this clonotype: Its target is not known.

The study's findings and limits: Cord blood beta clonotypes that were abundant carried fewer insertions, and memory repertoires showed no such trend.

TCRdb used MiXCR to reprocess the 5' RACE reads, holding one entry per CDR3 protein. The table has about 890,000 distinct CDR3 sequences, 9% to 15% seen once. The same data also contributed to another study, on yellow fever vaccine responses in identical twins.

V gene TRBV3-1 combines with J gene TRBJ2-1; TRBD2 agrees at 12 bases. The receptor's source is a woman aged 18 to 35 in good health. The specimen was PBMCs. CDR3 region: CASSPTSGSYEQFF. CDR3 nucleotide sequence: TGTGCCAGCAGCCCGACTAGCGGGAGCTATGAGCAGTTCTTC.